The 21 T cell receptor beta chains below come from one sample, sequenced in a study of STAT3 mutations in large granular lymphocyte leukemia. These TCRs are of unknown antigen specificity. Here immunoSEQ multiplex PCR was the method, and the copy in TCRdb shows in-frame clones only, minus some. The table records 30,000 to 40,000 clones, approximately 84% of them present only once. Regarding the study as a whole: Every T-cell large granular lymphocyte leukemia patient had at least one immunodominant TCR beta clonotype.

Sequencing used peripheral blood mononuclear cells. These TCRs come from a man in his 60s with T-cell large granular lymphocyte leukemia. Some clones in this sample may be carry-over from other donors' samples.

V usage is TRBV12-5 and J usage is TRBJ2-4, with D tentatively TRBD1 (7 bases). Germline-derived CDR1 and CDR2 are LGHNT and FRNRAP. Trimming took 6 bases from V and 7 from J, leaving 13 bases between them. The CDR3 totals 13 residues. CDR3 nucleotides: TGTGCTAGTGGACCTCAGGGGGGCAACATTCAGTACTTC. Translated: CASGPQGGNIQYF.

The CDR3 here is CASGLENNSPLHF. CDR3 bases: TGTGCTAGTGGTTTGGAAAATAATTCACCCCTCCACTTT. This chain uses TRBV12-5 with TRBJ1-6; no clear D gene. Per germline, CDR1 LGHNT and CDR2 FRNRAP. This CDR3 has 13 residues. Trimming removed 1 base at V and 5 bases at J, with 3 bases between.

The chain has TRBV7-8 and TRBJ1-1, with D possibly TRBD1 on 5 matching bases. CDR1 SGHVS and CDR2 FQNEAQ come from the germline V gene. V gave up 7 bases and J gave up 0 bases, with 18 bases separating them. The CDR3 runs 16 residues. CDR3 coding DNA: TGTGCCAGCACCGAACTACGGGGGGGATTGAACACTGAAGCTTTCTTT. Translated: CASTELRGGLNTEAFF.

This chain joins TRBV7-9 and TRBJ2-1; 8 bases fit TRBD2. Germline trimming cut 1 base from V and 6 bases from J; bases unmatched to any gene: 5. The germline V gene encodes CDR1 SEHNR and CDR2 FQNEAQ (reference sequence). The CDR3 contains 15 residues. CDR3 DNA sequence: TGTGCCAGCAGCTTAGATGGGACTAGGGGCAATGAGCAGTTCTTC. It encodes CASSLDGTRGNEQFF.

The chain links TRBV19 to TRBJ1-5; the match to TRBD1 covers 9 bases. The CDR3 contains 18 residues. V lost 3 bases, J lost 1 base, and 10 bases stayed unmatched. Per germline, CDR1 LNHDA and CDR2 SQIVND (reference sequence). The CDR3 DNA sequence: TGTGCCAGTAGTATTAGGTCAATGACAGGGGGAAGCAATCAGCCCCAGCATTTT. Protein: CASSIRSMTGGSNQPQHF. Based on the CDR3 plus reference TRBV19 and TRBJ1-5, the full variable domain is DGGITQSPKYLFRKEGQNVTLSCEQNLNHDAMYWYRQDPGQGLRLIYYSQIVNDFQKGDIAEGYSVSREKKESFPLTVTSAQKNPTAFYLCASSIRSMTGGSNQPQHFGDGTRLSIL.

V and J are TRBV2 and TRBJ1-6; D is undetermined. CDR1 is SNHLY, CDR2 FYNNEI, per germline. The CDR3 contains 14 residues. V gave up 4 bases and J gave up 0 bases, with 4 bases separating them. The CDR3 DNA follows: TGTGCCAGCAGTGTGAGCTCCTATAATTCACCCCTCCACTTT. This gives the protein CASSVSSYNSPLHF.

The J gene is TRBJ1-4, the V gene TRBV14, with a tentative D call TRBD1 (5 bases). Germline V lookup: CDR1 SGHDN, CDR2 FVKESK. This CDR3 region has 17 residues. With 3 bases removed from V and 7 bases from J, the gap between germline ends came to 21 bases. Here the CDR3 reads CASSHAIRDVGSEKLFF. DNA for the CDR3: TGTGCCAGCAGCCATGCCATAAGGGACGTGGGGAGTGAAAAACTGTTTTTT.

This clone was seen only once. The chain is built from TRBV28 and TRBJ2-7; D may be TRBD2 (7 bases). This CDR3 is 13 amino acids long. Looked up from germline, CDR1 is MDHEN and CDR2 is SYDVKM. The V end was cut by 5 bases, the J end by 2 bases, with 10 bases between. The CDR3 DNA reads TGTGCCAGCAGTAAGGGGGGGCCCTACGAGCAGTACTTC. It is translated as CASSKGGPYEQYF. Looking up the rest from reference TRBV28 and TRBJ2-7 gives the full variable domain: DVKVTQSSRYLVKRTGEKVFLECVQDMDHENMFWYRQDPGLGLRLIYFSYDVKMKEKGDIPEGYSVSREKKERFSLILESASTNQTSMYLCASSKGGPYEQYFGPGTRLTVT.

The chain uses TRBV27 and TRBJ1-2; possibly TRBD1 for D (5 bases). Trimming shortened V by 5 bases and J by 4 bases, and 14 bases separated the two germline ends. Germline-derived CDR1 and CDR2 are MNHEY and SMNVEV (reference sequence). The CDR3 has 14 amino acids. Here the CDR3 DNA reads TGTGCCAGCAGTAGGGGCGGGGGGGGCTATGGCTACACCTTC. Its translation: CASSRGGGGYGYTF.

V gene TRBV5-6 combines with J gene TRBJ2-5; TRBD2 is a possible D gene (6 bases). The CDR3 consists of 15 residues. V was shortened by 6 bases and J by 3 bases, with 18 bases between the two germline ends. Germline V CDR1 and CDR2: SGHDT, YYEEEE. The CDR3 bases are TGTGCCAGCATCGAAGCGGGCTGGAGGGAAGAGACCCAGTACTTC. It encodes CASIEAGWREETQYF.

The chain couples TRBV27 to TRBJ2-7; 9 nucleotides match TRBD2. The trim removed 3 bases at V and 5 bases at J, leaving 2 bases unmatched. Looked up from germline, CDR1 is MNHEY and CDR2 is SMNVEV (reference sequence). This CDR3 region has 13 residues. The CDR3 reads CASSLREGHEQYF. The CDR3 DNA is TGTGCCAGCAGTTTGCGGGAGGGTCACGAGCAGTACTTC.

The chain couples TRBV6-6 to TRBJ1-1, with a tentative D call TRBD1 (6 bases). V was clipped by 2 bases and J by 10 bases, with 14 bases between them. This CDR3 is built from 13 residues. CDR1 and CDR2 from the germline V gene are MNHNY and SVGAGI (reference sequence). The CDR3 spells CASSYGGGDGAFF. Written as DNA, the CDR3 is TGTGCCAGCAGTTACGGGGGGGGCGATGGAGCTTTCTTT.

V gene TRBV29-1 combines with J gene TRBJ1-4; TRBD1 might be the D (5 bases). CDR3 length equals 13 residues. Germline V CDR1 and CDR2: SQVTM, ANQGSEA. Trimming shortened V by 7 bases and J by 6 bases, and 15 bases separated the two germline ends. The CDR3 DNA sequence: TGCAGCGCAGCTAGAGGGGCCGATGAAAAACTGTTTTTT. Translation gives CSAARGADEKLFF.

This chain joins TRBV30 and TRBJ1-1; no reliable D call. Germline CDR1 reads GTSNPN; CDR2 reads SVGIG (reference sequence). Trimming shortened V by 3 bases and J by 1 base, and 15 bases separated the two germline ends. This CDR3 spans 15 amino acids. The DNA of the CDR3 is TGTGCCTGGAGCGCCTTTTACAGCTCGAACACTGAAGCTTTCTTT. It yields the protein CAWSAFYSSNTEAFF.

This chain connects TRBV18 to TRBJ1-4; no definite D call. From germline, CDR1 is KGHSH and CDR2 LQKENI. The CDR3 runs 14 residues. V was cut by 1 base and J by 5 bases, with 8 bases left in between. CDR3 in DNA: TGTGCCAGCTCACCACGGCAGACCAATGAAAAACTGTTTTTT. Translation gives CASSPRQTNEKLFF. Full variable domain (rest looked up from reference TRBV18 and TRBJ1-4): NAGVMQNPRHLVRRRGQEARLRCSPMKGHSHVYWYRQLPEEGLKFMVYLQKENIIDESGMPKERFSAEFPKEGPSILRIQQVVRGDSAAYFCASSPRQTNEKLFFGSGTQLSVL.

The chain recombines TRBV4-2 with TRBJ1-2; D unclear. The CDR3 contains 12 residues. Trimming pared 2 bases from V and 0 bases from J, leaving 1 base between. Per the germline V gene, CDR1 is LGHNA and CDR2 is YNFKEQ. The CDR3 spells CASSQPNYGYTF. The CDR3 DNA sequence: TGTGCCAGCAGCCAACCTAACTATGGCTACACCTTC.

The chain combines TRBV4-2 with TRBJ1-4, with D possibly TRBD1 on 6 matching bases. The CDR3 has 16 amino acids. Germline loops: CDR1 LGHNA, CDR2 YNFKEQ. V was clipped by 2 bases and J by 1 base, with 11 bases between them. For the CDR3, the DNA is TGTGCCAGCAGCCAATCCATACAGGGAACTAATGAAAAACTGTTTTTT. This codes for CASSQSIQGTNEKLFF.

The chain employs TRBV5-1 and TRBJ2-7, with D maybe TRBD2 (6 bases). The CDR3 runs to 14 residues. The V gene lost 3 bases and the J gene lost 2 bases, with 12 bases spanning the gap. CDR1 is SGHRS and CDR2 is YFSETQ in the germline V gene. CDR3 sequence (DNA): TGCGCCAGCAGCTCGGTGGGACTCCCCTACGAGCAGTACTTC. Protein: CASSSVGLPYEQYF.

This clone was detected once. The J gene is TRBJ1-1, the V gene TRBV18, with D hard to call. From germline, CDR1 is KGHSH and CDR2 LQKENI. The CDR3 runs to 13 residues. The V and J ends lost 6 bases and 0 bases respectively, with 8 bases between them. CDR3 nucleotide sequence: TGTGCCAGCTCTACTGACATGAACACTGAAGCTTTCTTT. It is translated as CASSTDMNTEAFF.

The chain links TRBV2 to TRBJ2-7; 7 bases fit TRBD1. The CDR3 runs to 15 residues. With V trimmed by 6 bases and J by 3 bases, 11 bases remained unmatched. From germline, CDR1 is SNHLY and CDR2 FYNNEI. CDR3: CASRPSPTGVYEQYF. As DNA, the CDR3 is TGTGCCAGCAGACCCTCACCCACAGGGGTCTACGAGCAGTACTTC.

The chain joins TRBV5-6 to TRBJ1-1; 8 bases are shared with TRBD1. The V gene end was trimmed by 1 base and the J gene end by 1 base; junction bases not matched to a gene: 3. The CDR3 is 15 residues long. Germline V gene sequence: CDR1 SGHDT, CDR2 YYEEEE. CDR3 residues: CASSLKGTGNTEAFF. The CDR3 nucleotides read TGTGCCAGCAGCTTGAAGGGGACAGGGAACACTGAAGCTTTCTTT.